A single sample gave rise to the 5 T cell receptor beta chains below, sequenced in a study of blood T cell repertoires in COVID-19. Assay: immunoSEQ multiplex PCR; the TCRdb copy retains only in-frame clones and omits some. Of around 200,000 clones in the sample, 86% are singletons; the top ten hold 2.2%. Sample: peripheral blood. The receptor source for this set is a woman aged 45 to 65 with acute or convalescent COVID-19.

This clone was observed a single time. The chain links TRBV6-5 to TRBJ2-1; the match to TRBD2 covers 11 bases. The CDR3 extends over 15 amino acids. Germline trimming cut 6 bases from V and 4 bases from J; bases unmatched to any gene: 5. Germline V gene sequence: CDR1 MNHEY, CDR2 SVGAGI. The CDR3 loop is CASSVGTSGYNEQFF. The DNA of the CDR3 is TGTGCCAGCAGCGTCGGGACTAGCGGTTACAATGAGCAGTTCTTC.

CDR3 sequence: CASSYLQDRNEQYF. In nucleotides, the CDR3 is TGTGCCAGCAGTTACCTGCAGGATAGGAACGAGCAGTACTTC. The V gene is TRBV6-2 or TRBV6-3, the J gene TRBJ2-7, with D hard to call. The CDR3 loop spans 14 amino acids. Germline-derived CDR1 and CDR2 are MNHEY and SVGEGT. Trimming pared 2 bases from V and 5 bases from J, leaving 13 bases between.

The chain joins TRBV4-3 to TRBJ1-5; 8 bases are a match to TRBD1. The junction had 3 bases not matched to a gene; V was cut back by 4 bases and J by 4 bases. CDR1 and CDR2 (germline): LGHNA, YSLEER. The CDR3 is made up of 14 amino acids. CDR3 sequence: CASSLDRGNQPQHF. CDR3 bases: TGCGCCAGCAGCCTCGACAGGGGTAATCAGCCCCAGCATTTT.

The chain carries TRBV9 and TRBJ2-3; 9 nucleotides agree with TRBD1. The germline V gene has CDR1 SGDLS and CDR2 YYNGEE. V trimming: 3 bases; J trimming: 6 bases; junction bases outside the gene matches: 11. CDR3 length: 16 residues. CDR3 bases: TGTGCCAGCAGCGGAGCCGGGACAGGGAGGTTGGATACGCAGTATTTT. This gives the protein CASSGAGTGRLDTQYF.

The chain carries TRBV5-4 and TRBJ1-6; 8 bases match TRBD1. This CDR3 contains 15 residues. The germline gives CDR1 SGHNT, CDR2 YYREEE (reference sequence). V lost 4 bases and J lost 9; bases outside the gene matches: 9. The CDR3: CASSLDRVEGSPLHF. The CDR3 DNA reads as TGTGCCAGCAGCCTGGACAGGGTTGAGGGTTCACCCCTCCACTTT.